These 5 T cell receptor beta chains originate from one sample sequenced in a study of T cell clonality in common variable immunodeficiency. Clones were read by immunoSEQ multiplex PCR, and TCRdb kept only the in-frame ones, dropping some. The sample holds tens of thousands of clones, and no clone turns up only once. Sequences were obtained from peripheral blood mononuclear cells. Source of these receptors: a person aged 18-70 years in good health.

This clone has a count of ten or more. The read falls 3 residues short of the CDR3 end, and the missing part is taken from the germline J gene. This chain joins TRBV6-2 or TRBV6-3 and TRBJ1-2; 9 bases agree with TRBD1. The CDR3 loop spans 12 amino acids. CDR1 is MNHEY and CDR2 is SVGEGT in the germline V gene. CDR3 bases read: TGTGCCAGCAGCCGGACAGGGGAAGGC. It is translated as CASSRTGEG. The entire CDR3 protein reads CASSRTGEGYTF.

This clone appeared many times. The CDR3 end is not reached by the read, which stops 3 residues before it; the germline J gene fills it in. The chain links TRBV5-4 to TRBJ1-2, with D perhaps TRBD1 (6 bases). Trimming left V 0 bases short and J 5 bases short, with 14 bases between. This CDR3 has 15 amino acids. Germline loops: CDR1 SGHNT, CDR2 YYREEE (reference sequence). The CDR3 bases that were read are TGTGCCAGCAGCTTGGAGGGGGATTTTGAATATGGC. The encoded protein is CASSLEGDFEYG. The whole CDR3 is CASSLEGDFEYGYTF.

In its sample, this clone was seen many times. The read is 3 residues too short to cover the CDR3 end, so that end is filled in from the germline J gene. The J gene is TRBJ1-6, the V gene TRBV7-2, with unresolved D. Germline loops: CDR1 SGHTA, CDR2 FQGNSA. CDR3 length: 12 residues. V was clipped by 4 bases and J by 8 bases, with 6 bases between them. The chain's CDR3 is CASSSRHSPLHF. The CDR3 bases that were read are TGTGCCAGCAGCTCCCGTCATTCACCC.

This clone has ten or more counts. The sequenced CDR3 bases are TGTGCCAGCAGCTTGATAGATCAGCCC. Encoded protein: CASSLIDQP. The CDR3 in full is CASSLIDQPQHF. The chain combines TRBV5-6 with TRBJ1-5, with D uncertain. The sequenced fragment ends 3 residues before the CDR3 boundary, so the rest is inferred from the germline J gene. V lost 1 base and J lost 5, with 4 bases in between. The germline V gene has CDR1 SGHDT and CDR2 YYEEEE. The CDR3 loop spans 12 amino acids.

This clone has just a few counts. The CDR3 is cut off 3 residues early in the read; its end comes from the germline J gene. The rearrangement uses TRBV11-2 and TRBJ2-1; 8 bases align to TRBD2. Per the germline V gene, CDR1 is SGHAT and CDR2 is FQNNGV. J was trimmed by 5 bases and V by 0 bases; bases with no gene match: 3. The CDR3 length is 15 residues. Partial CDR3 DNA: TGTGCCAGCAGCTTAGAACTAGCGGAAGACAATGAG. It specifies CASSLELAEDNE. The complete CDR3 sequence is CASSLELAEDNEQFF.